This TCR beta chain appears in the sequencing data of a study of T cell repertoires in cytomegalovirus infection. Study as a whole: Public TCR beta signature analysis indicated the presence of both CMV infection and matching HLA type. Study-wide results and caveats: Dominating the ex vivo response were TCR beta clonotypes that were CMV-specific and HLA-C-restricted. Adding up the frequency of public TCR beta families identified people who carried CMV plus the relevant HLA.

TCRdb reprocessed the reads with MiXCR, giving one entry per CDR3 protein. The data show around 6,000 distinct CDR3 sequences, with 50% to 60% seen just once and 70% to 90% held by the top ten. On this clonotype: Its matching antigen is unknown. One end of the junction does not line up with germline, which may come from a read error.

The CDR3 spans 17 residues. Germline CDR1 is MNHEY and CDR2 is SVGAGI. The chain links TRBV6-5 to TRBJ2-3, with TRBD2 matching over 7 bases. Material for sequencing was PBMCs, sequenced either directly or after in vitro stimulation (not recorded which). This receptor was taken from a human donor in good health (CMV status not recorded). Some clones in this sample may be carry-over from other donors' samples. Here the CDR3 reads CASSYSAVAGDADTEYF. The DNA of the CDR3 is TGTGCCAGCAGTTACTCAGCCGTTGCGGGAGATGCAGATACGGAGTATTTT.